These 6 T cell receptor beta chains were sequenced from one sample in a study of CD8+CD57+ T cells in acquired aplastic anemia. TCR beta VDJ and CDR3 were profiled, and genomic DNA was the template. TCRdb used MiXCR to reprocess the reads, holding one entry per CDR3 protein. The table records hundreds of thousands of distinct CDR3 sequences, 65% to 90% of them present only once. For sequencing, patients were chosen who had shown expansion of CD8+CD57+ cells by flow cytometry. Sequencing was done on a sample of sorted CD4+, CD8+, or CD8+CD57+ T cells (not recorded which) from PBMCs. These receptor sequences come from a human donor with aplastic anemia.

This chain links TRBV7-8 with TRBJ1-5, with D uncertain. With 0 bases removed from V and 16 bases from J, the gap between germline ends came to 22 bases. Per the germline V gene, CDR1 is SGHVS and CDR2 is FQNEAQ. The CDR3 loop spans 15 amino acids. The DNA for the CDR3 is TGTGCCAGCAGCTTAGCGGGAGGAGGCGGTCCGCCGCATCATTTT. Residues: CASSLAGGGGPPHHF. Filled out from reference TRBV7-8 and TRBJ1-5, the complete variable domain reads GAGVSQSPRYKVAKRGQDVALRCDPISGHVSLFWYQQALGQGPEFLTYFQNEAQLDKSGLPSDRFFAERPEGSVSTLKIQRTQQEDSAVYLCASSLAGGGGPPHHFGDGTRLSIL.

This clonotype has a handful of counts. The rearrangement joins TRBV29-1 to TRBJ2-5, with D possibly matching TRBD2 (5 bases). The CDR3 is made up of 11 amino acids. Germline V lookup: CDR1 SQVTM, CDR2 ANQGSEA. Trimming removed 8 bases at V and 6 bases at J, with 13 bases between. The DNA of the CDR3 is TGCAGCCATAGGTGGGAGCAGACCCAGTACTTC. Translating it yields CSHRWEQTQYF. Looking up the rest from reference TRBV29-1 and TRBJ2-5 gives the full variable domain: SAVISQKPSRDICQRGTSLTIQCQVDSQVTMMFWYRQQPGQSLTLIATANQGSEATYESGFVIDKFPISRPNLTFSTLTVSNMSPEDSSIYLCSHRWEQTQYFGPGTRLLVL.

In the case of this clonotype: The junction departs from the called germline gene at one end, perhaps through a read error. This chain links TRBV7-2 with TRBJ2-3; 7 nucleotides line up with TRBD1. The CDR3 sequence is 14 residues long. CDR1 and CDR2 (germline): SGHTA, FQGNSA. In DNA, the CDR3 is TGTGCCAGCAGCTTAGCGGGGACAGCCAATACGGAGGCTTTT. Protein sequence: CASSLAGTANTEAF.

The chain joins TRBV6-4 to TRBJ1-1, with D unresolved. Trimming cost V 5 bases and J 14 bases, with 21 bases left between them. From germline, CDR1 is MRHNA and CDR2 SNTAGT. This CDR3 has 13 residues. This chain's CDR3 is CASSYMGNTEVFF. Here the CDR3 DNA reads TGTGCCAGCAGTTATATGGGGAACACTGAAGTGTTCTTT.

The chain couples TRBV15 to TRBJ2-1, with 9 positions matching TRBD2. Per germline, CDR1 LNHNV and CDR2 YYDKDF (reference sequence). Trimming cost V 4 bases and J 7 bases; bases outside gene matches: 5. The CDR3 runs to 14 residues. CDR3: CATSTSGEPNEQFF. CDR3 nucleotide sequence: TGTGCCACCAGCACTAGCGGGGAGCCGAATGAGCAGTTCTTC.

Regarding this clonotype: This CDR3 fails to terminate in the conserved phenylalanine or tryptophan, so it likely reflects a read error. No DNA is shown, since the ends of the CDR3 on it are uncertain; the CDR3 is the one TCRdb lists. The rearrangement links TRBV9 to TRBJ2-5; the table's TRBD1 call for D was not verified on the DNA. The CDR3 is made up of 14 amino acids, end residues included. Germline CDR1 reads SGDLS; CDR2 reads YYNGEE. The CDR3 sequence is CASSGGGQSTATYL.